The clone carrying this T cell receptor (beta chain) has a handful of counts. The germline V gene has CDR1 SGHRS and CDR2 YFSETQ. The junction had 7 bases not matched to a gene; V was cut back by 4 bases and J by 8 bases. The CDR3 loop spans 15 amino acids. Data came from immunoSEQ multiplex PCR; TCRdb stores just in-frame clones and leaves some out. The table lists around 84,000 clones, approximately 95% of them singletons. The data are from a study of T cell changes during pregnancy in multiple sclerosis. The sequencing used peripheral blood, collected in the second trimester of pregnancy. The TCR was taken from a female donor in good health, enrolled as a control in a pregnancy study. The V and J genes are TRBV5-1 and TRBJ2-4; 12 bases line up with TRBD1. As DNA, the CDR3 is TGCGCCAGCAGCGCGTCGGGACAGGGGGCGGACATTCAGTACTTC. Translating gives CASSASGQGADIQYF.